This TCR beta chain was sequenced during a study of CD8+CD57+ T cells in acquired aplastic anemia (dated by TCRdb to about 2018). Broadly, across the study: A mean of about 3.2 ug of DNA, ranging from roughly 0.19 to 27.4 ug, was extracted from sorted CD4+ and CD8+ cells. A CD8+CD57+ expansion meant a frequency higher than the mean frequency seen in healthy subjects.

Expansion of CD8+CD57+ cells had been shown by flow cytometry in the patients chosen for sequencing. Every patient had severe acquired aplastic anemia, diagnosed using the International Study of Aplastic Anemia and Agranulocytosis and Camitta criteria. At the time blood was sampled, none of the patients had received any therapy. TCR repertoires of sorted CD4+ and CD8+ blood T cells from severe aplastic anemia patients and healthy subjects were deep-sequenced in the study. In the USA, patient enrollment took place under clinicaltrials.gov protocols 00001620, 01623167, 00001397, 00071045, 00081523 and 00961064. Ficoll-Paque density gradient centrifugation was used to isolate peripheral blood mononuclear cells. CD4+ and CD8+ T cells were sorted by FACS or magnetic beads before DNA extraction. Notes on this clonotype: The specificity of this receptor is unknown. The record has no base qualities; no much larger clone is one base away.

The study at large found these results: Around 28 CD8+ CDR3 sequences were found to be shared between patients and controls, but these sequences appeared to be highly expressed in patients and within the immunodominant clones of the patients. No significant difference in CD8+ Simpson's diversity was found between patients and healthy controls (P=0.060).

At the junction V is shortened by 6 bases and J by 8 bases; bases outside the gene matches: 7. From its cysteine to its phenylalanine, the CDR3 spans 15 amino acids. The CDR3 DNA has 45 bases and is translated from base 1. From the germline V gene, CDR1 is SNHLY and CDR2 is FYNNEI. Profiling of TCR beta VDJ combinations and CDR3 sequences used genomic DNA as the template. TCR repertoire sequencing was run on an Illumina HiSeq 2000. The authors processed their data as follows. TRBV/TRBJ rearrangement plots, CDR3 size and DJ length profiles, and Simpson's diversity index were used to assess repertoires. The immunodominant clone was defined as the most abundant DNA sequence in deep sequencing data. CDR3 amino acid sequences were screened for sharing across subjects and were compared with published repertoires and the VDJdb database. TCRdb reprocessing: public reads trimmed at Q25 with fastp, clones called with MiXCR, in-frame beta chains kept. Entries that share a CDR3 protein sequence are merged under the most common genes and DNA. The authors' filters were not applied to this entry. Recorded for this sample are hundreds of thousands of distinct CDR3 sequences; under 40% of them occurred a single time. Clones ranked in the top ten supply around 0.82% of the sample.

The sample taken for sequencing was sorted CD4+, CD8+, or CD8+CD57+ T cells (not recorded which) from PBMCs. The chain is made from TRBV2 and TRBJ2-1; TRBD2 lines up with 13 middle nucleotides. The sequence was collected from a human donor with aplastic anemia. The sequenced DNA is TGTGCCAGCAGGCAGACTAGCGGGAGGACAGATGAGCAGTTCTTC. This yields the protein CASRQTSGRTDEQFF.